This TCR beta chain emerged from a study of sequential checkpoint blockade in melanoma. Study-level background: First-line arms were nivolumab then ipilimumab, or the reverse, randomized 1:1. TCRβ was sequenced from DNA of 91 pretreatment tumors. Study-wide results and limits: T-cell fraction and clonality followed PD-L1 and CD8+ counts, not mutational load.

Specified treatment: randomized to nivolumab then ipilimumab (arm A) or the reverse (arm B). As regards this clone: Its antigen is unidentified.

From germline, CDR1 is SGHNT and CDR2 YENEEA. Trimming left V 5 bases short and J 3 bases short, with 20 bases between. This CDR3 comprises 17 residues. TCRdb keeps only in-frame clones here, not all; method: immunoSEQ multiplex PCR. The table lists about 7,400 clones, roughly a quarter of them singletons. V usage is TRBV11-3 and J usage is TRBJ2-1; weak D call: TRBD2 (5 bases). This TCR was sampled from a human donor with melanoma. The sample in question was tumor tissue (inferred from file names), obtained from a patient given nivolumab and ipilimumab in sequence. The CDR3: CASSPPVELGNYNEQFF. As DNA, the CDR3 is TGTGCCAGCAGCCCCCCGGTCGAACTAGGGAACTACAATGAGCAGTTCTTC.